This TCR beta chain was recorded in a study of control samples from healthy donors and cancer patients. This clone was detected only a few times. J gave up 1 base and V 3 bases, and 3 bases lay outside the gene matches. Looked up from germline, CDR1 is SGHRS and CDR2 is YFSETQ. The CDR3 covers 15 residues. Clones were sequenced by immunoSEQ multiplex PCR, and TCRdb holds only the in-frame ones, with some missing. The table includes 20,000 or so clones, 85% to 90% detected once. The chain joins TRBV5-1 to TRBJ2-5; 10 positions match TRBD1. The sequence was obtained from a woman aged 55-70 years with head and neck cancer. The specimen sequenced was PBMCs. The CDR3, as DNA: TGCGCCAGCAGCTGGGGACAGGGGTCCCAAGAGACCCAGTACTTC. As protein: CASSWGQGSQETQYF.